What follows are 29 T cell receptor beta chains derived from one specimen sequenced in a study of preoperative IRX-2 immunotherapy in early breast cancer. As for treatment: preoperative locoregional IRX-2 cytokine immunotherapy. The repertoire was sequenced with immunoSEQ multiplex PCR; TCRdb's copy has only in-frame clones and lacks some. Of approximately 27,000 clones in the sample, more than 80% were seen once. Sequences were derived from lymph node tissue, sampled after IRX-2 immunotherapy. These receptor sequences come from a human donor with breast cancer.

The rearrangement joins TRBV5-1 to TRBJ2-4; 8 nucleotides agree with TRBD2. CDR3 length: 14 residues. The germline CDR1 and CDR2 sequences are SGHRS and YFSETQ. Trimming at V came to 4 bases and at J to 9 bases, leaving 9 bases not matched to a gene. The CDR3 spells CASSGGLDLGIQYF. Here the CDR3 DNA reads TGCGCCAGCAGCGGGGGACTAGATCTGGGCATTCAGTACTTC.

This chain connects TRBV10-2 to TRBJ2-1; 7 positions match TRBD2. CDR3 length: 16 residues. Germline lookup yields CDR1 WSHSY and CDR2 SAAADI. The junction had 15 bases not matched to a gene; V was cut back by 6 bases and J by 7 bases. The CDR3 DNA reads TGCGCCAGCAGCCAAACTATTCGGGGGGAAGGAAATGAGCAGTTCTTC. It is translated as CASSQTIRGEGNEQFF.

The rearrangement joins TRBV6-8 to TRBJ1-1, with no clear D. Germline assignment: CDR1 MNHGY and CDR2 SAAAGT. The CDR3 runs to 15 residues. With 0 bases removed from V and 0 bases from J, the gap between germline ends came to 8 bases. This CDR3 is CASSYSEQLNTEAFF. CDR3 sequence (DNA): TGTGCCAGCAGTTACTCAGAACAGCTGAACACTGAAGCTTTCTTT.

The CDR3 loop reads CASSFGGSNQPQHF. CDR3 bases: TGTGCCAGCAGTTTCGGGGGAAGCAATCAGCCCCAGCATTTT. The gene calls are TRBV28 and TRBJ1-5, with D tentatively TRBD1 (5 bases). Germline assignment: CDR1 MDHEN and CDR2 SYDVKM. This CDR3 has 14 residues. V gave up 3 bases and J gave up 1 base, with 7 bases separating them.

The gene calls are TRBV27 and TRBJ1-2; possible D gene TRBD1, 5 bases. V was clipped by 5 bases and J by 2 bases, with 15 bases between them. Germline V gene data show CDR1 as MNHEY and CDR2 as SMNVEV (reference sequence). CDR3 size: 15 residues. CDR3 in amino acids: CASSPRGGTNYGYTF. The CDR3 coding sequence is TGTGCCAGCAGTCCCCGGGGAGGGACCAACTATGGCTACACCTTC.

The chain links TRBV11-3 to TRBJ2-3; D unclear. Germline CDR1 and CDR2: SGHNT and YENEEA. Trimming cost V 0 bases and J 0 bases, with 4 bases left between them. This CDR3 comprises 14 residues. CDR3 in amino acids: CASSLDSSTDTQYF. The CDR3 DNA sequence: TGTGCCAGCAGCTTAGACAGTAGCACAGATACGCAGTATTTT.

This chain links TRBV28 with TRBJ2-7; D call uncertain. This CDR3 region has 13 residues. Germline lookup yields CDR1 MDHEN and CDR2 SYDVKM. The V end was cut by 5 bases, the J end by 2 bases, with 10 bases between. The CDR3 spells CASSLKMAYEQYV. CDR3 sequence (DNA): TGTGCCAGCAGTCTCAAAATGGCCTACGAGCAGTACGTC.

The chain couples TRBV15 to TRBJ2-3; D unclear. Germline CDR1 LNHNV, CDR2 YYDKDF (reference sequence). This CDR3 is built from 16 residues. Trimming cost V 1 base and J 1 base, with 12 bases left between them. DNA of the CDR3: TGTGCCACCAGCAGAGGGGCCGGTACAGGCACAGATACGCAGTATTTT. Residues: CATSRGAGTGTDTQYF.

V is TRBV12-2 and J is TRBJ2-7. TRBV12-2 is a pseudogene segment. This CDR3 has 14 amino acids. The CDR3 here is CAVAGRDPRYEQYV. The CDR3 coding sequence is TGTGCAGTCGCAGGTAGGGACCCGCGCTACGAGCAGTACGTC.

The chain uses TRBV19 and TRBJ1-1, with 8 bases fitting TRBD1. Germline V gene lookup returns CDR1 LNHDA and CDR2 SQIVND (reference sequence). V dropped 1 base and J dropped 4; count of bases not matched to a gene: 11. The CDR3 runs to 17 residues. CDR3 nucleotides: TGTGCCAGTAGTATAGCGCGGGCAGGGGGCACGGTCACTGAAGCTTTCTTT. This translates into CASSIARAGGTVTEAFF.

The rearrangement links TRBV19 to TRBJ1-5; 9 bases map to TRBD1. The germline CDR1 and CDR2 sequences are LNHDA and SQIVND (reference sequence). The CDR3 runs 16 residues. With 6 bases clipped from V and 6 bases from J, the junction kept 12 bases outside the gene matches. CDR3 bases: TGTGCCAGTAGGATTTCGATTACAGGGGGCGGTCAGCCCCAGCATTTT. It yields the protein CASRISITGGGQPQHF.

This clone was seen only a few times. V and J are TRBV11-3 and TRBJ1-5, with D perhaps TRBD1 (6 bases). CDR1 is SGHNT, CDR2 YENEEA, per germline. The CDR3 runs to 15 residues. The ends were cut back, 5 bases at V and 7 bases at J, with 18 bases in the middle. CDR3 nucleotide sequence: TGTGCCAGCAGCCTCCGGGACACCTCAAGGCAGCCCCAGCATTTT. It encodes CASSLRDTSRQPQHF.

In its sample, this clone was seen a few times. The chain has TRBV19 and TRBJ1-4; D is uncertain. Trimming cost V 2 bases and J 13 bases, with 17 bases left between them. CDR1 and CDR2 from the germline V gene are LNHDA and SQIVND (reference sequence). This CDR3 region has 14 residues. The CDR3 spells CASSILDGVERLFF. In nucleotides, the CDR3 is TGTGCCAGTAGTATATTGGATGGGGTTGAGAGACTGTTTTTT.

The chain carries TRBV6-8 and TRBJ1-5; TRBD1 matches 8 bases. CDR3 size: 16 residues. J gave up 3 bases and V 5 bases, and 9 bases lay outside the gene matches. Germline values: CDR1 MNHGY, CDR2 SAAAGT. The CDR3 DNA reads as TGTGCCAGCAGTAAGCCAGGGACAGGACCCAATCAGCCCCAGCATTTT. It is translated as CASSKPGTGPNQPQHF.

The chain joins TRBV19 to TRBJ1-5; TRBD1 might be the D (6 bases). V lost 4 bases and J lost 7, with 8 bases in between. Germline V gene sequence: CDR1 LNHDA, CDR2 SQIVND (reference sequence). This CDR3 has 12 residues. The CDR3 bases are TGTGCCAGTAGTAGGGGGCGACAGCCCCAGCATTTT. It encodes CASSRGRQPQHF.

The chain has TRBV29-1 and TRBJ2-5, with TRBD2 matching over 8 bases. The CDR3 spans 13 residues. Looked up from germline, CDR1 is SQVTM and CDR2 is ANQGSEA. The V gene end was trimmed by 0 bases and the J gene end by 4 bases; junction bases not matched to a gene: 1. In nucleotides, the CDR3 is TGCAGCGTTGAAGATCGGGGGGGAGAGACCCAGTACTTC. It is translated as CSVEDRGGETQYF.

The rearrangement uses TRBV19 and TRBJ2-2, with 8 bases fitting TRBD1. Germline loops: CDR1 LNHDA, CDR2 SQIVND (reference sequence). This CDR3 spans 15 amino acids. V lost 6 bases to trimming and J lost 2 bases; unmatched junction nucleotides: 5. The CDR3 here is CASSLGQGNTGELFF. The CDR3 DNA is TGTGCCAGTAGCCTAGGACAGGGAAACACCGGGGAGCTGTTTTTT.

The chain joins TRBV2 to TRBJ2-3; D ambiguous. CDR1 is SNHLY, CDR2 FYNNEI, per germline. V lost 8 bases to trimming and J lost 0 bases, with 9 bases between them. This CDR3 region has 13 residues. The CDR3 reads CASSGQSTDTQYF. Written as DNA, the CDR3 is TGTGCCAGCTCTGGTCAGAGCACAGATACGCAGTATTTT.

The V call is TRBV23-1, the J call TRBJ1-5; 8 positions agree with TRBD1. TRBV23-1 is marked as an open reading frame, function uncertain. V lost 3 bases and J lost 1; bases outside the gene matches: 14. This CDR3 comprises 19 residues. The CDR3 DNA is TGCGCCAGCAGTCAGCGGACAGGGAGTAATCATTGGAGCAATCAGCCCCAGCATTTT. It yields the protein CASSQRTGSNHWSNQPQHF.

The gene calls are TRBV19 and TRBJ1-1; D not resolved. Germline V gives CDR1 LNHDA, CDR2 SQIVND (reference sequence). The length of the CDR3 is 13 residues. V lost 2 bases to trimming and J lost 1 base, with 5 bases between them. CDR3 nucleotides: TGTGCCAGTAGTATACAGCCGAACACTGAAGCTTTCTTT. The encoded protein is CASSIQPNTEAFF.

The V and J genes are TRBV19 and TRBJ2-1; perhaps D is TRBD1 or TRBD2 (6 bases each). CDR3 length equals 12 residues. Germline V gives CDR1 LNHDA, CDR2 SQIVND (reference sequence). The ends were cut back, 7 bases at V and 9 bases at J, with 13 bases in the middle. The CDR3 here is CASTLGGGEQFF. The CDR3 DNA reads as TGTGCCAGTACCCTCGGAGGGGGTGAGCAGTTCTTC.

This sequence joins TRBV28 and TRBJ2-1, with 7 bases lining up with TRBD2. V lost 6 bases to trimming and J lost 0 bases; unmatched junction nucleotides: 8. CDR3 length: 16 residues. Per germline, CDR1 MDHEN and CDR2 SYDVKM. The CDR3 nucleotides read TGTGCCAGCAGGAATCATCCGGGGGGCTCCTACAATGAGCAGTTCTTC. It translates to CASRNHPGGSYNEQFF.

A single count supports this clone. The chain has TRBV6-8 and TRBJ2-3; D possibly corresponds to TRBD1 (5 bases). Trimming shortened V by 8 bases and J by 2 bases, and 11 bases separated the two germline ends. Germline V gives CDR1 MNHGY, CDR2 SAAAGT. This CDR3 spans 13 amino acids. The CDR3 region is CASGAGHTDTQYF. CDR3 sequence (DNA): TGTGCCAGCGGGGCAGGACACACAGATACGCAGTATTTT.

The rearrangement uses TRBV11-3 and TRBJ1-4; unclear D gene. Germline V gene lookup returns CDR1 SGHNT and CDR2 YENEEA. This CDR3 region has 14 residues. V was trimmed by 5 bases and J by 10 bases, leaving 17 bases between them. CDR3 nucleotides: TGTGCCAGCAGCGCCCAAACGAACGGGCCAAAACTGTTTTTT. It yields the protein CASSAQTNGPKLFF.

The chain carries TRBV29-1 and TRBJ1-2; no firm D call. Looked up from germline, CDR1 is SQVTM and CDR2 is ANQGSEA. CDR3 length: 12 residues. Trimming cost V 3 bases and J 2 bases, with 7 bases left between them. As DNA, the CDR3 is TGCAGCGTTGACGAGGGAAACTATGGCTACACCTTC. Translation: CSVDEGNYGYTF. Together with reference TRBV29-1 and TRBJ1-2, the CDR3 gives the full variable domain: SAVISQKPSRDICQRGTSLTIQCQVDSQVTMMFWYRQQPGQSLTLIATANQGSEATYESGFVIDKFPISRPNLTFSTLTVSNMSPEDSSIYLCSVDEGNYGYTFGSGTRLTVV.

The J gene is TRBJ1-4, the V gene TRBV6-7, with a weak D call TRBD1 (5 bases). TRBV6-7 is recorded as an ORF, its role being uncertain. The CDR3 extends over 17 amino acids. Trimming pared 5 bases from V and 0 bases from J, leaving 16 bases between. CDR3 sequence: CASSEQGHLTTNEKLFF. The CDR3 coding sequence is TGTGCCAGCAGTGAACAAGGACACTTAACAACTAATGAAAAACTGTTTTTT.

The chain carries TRBV25-1 and TRBJ2-3; 9 positions agree with TRBD2. The trim removed 3 bases at V and 5 bases at J, leaving 3 bases unmatched. CDR3 length: 14 amino acids. Germline CDR1 MGHDK, CDR2 SYGVNS. The CDR3 DNA sequence: TGTGCCAGCAGTGAGCGGGGGGGGCGAGATACGCAGTATTTT. Protein sequence: CASSERGGRDTQYF.

This rearrangement joins TRBV5-1 to TRBJ2-7, with 11 bases fitting TRBD1. Germline CDR1 and CDR2: SGHRS and YFSETQ. This CDR3 contains 15 residues. The V and J ends lost 7 bases and 10 bases, in that order; junction bases with no gene match: 16. The CDR3: CASALGSGQGEEQYV. CDR3 bases: TGCGCCAGCGCTTTGGGGTCGGGACAGGGGGAAGAACAGTACGTC.

This clone was recorded only once. The chain employs TRBV6-8 and TRBJ1-5; D is possibly TRBD1 (5 bases). The CDR3 has 14 amino acids. Trimming took 7 bases from V and 6 from J, leaving 16 bases between them. CDR1 is MNHGY, CDR2 SAAAGT, per germline. CDR3 sequence (DNA): TGTGCCAGCACTCCCCGGGACTTGAGTCAGCCCCAGCATTTT. Its protein product is CASTPRDLSQPQHF.